The 15 T cell receptor beta chains presented below share a single source sample, sequenced in a study of T cells in Graves' hyperthyroidism and ophthalmopathy. RNA transcripts gave rise to amplified TCR beta CDR3 regions. The study used the HTBI primer set for a first-round RT-PCR of the TCR CDR3. A single record per CDR3 protein comes from TCRdb applying MiXCR to the multiplex PCR reads. This table holds some 510,000 distinct CDR3 sequences, roughly 20% found once. The sample comprised blood. The receptors were gathered from a man between 18 and 29 years old with Graves' hyperthyroidism.

Only a few counts were recorded for this clonotype. V usage is TRBV3-1 and J usage is TRBJ2-7, with D uncertain. Trimming stripped 1 base from V and 2 bases from J, with 9 bases between. The CDR3 loop spans 14 amino acids. The germline CDR1 and CDR2 sequences are LGHDT and YNNKEL (reference sequence). The CDR3 DNA is TGTGCCAGCAGCCAAGGACTGGCGACCTACGAGCAGTACTTC. Its protein product is CASSQGLATYEQYF.

The CDR3 bases are TGTGCCAGCAGATCACCAGGGGTTAGAGAAAAACTGTTTTTT. As protein: CASRSPGVREKLFF. This chain connects TRBV6-1 to TRBJ1-4, with a possible D match to TRBD1 (6 bases). Germline-derived CDR1 and CDR2 are MNHNS and SASEGT. V shed 6 bases and J shed 8 bases, with 16 bases lying between them. The CDR3 sequence is 14 residues long.

About this clonotype: Just one base apart from a much larger clone, this may be a read error. Given the absence of the conserved phenylalanine or tryptophan at the CDR3 end, a read error is likely. This chain links TRBV2 with TRBJ1-5; D gene ambiguous. Germline V CDR1 and CDR2: SNHLY, FYNNEI. This CDR3 region has 13 residues. V lost 4 bases and J lost 7, with 11 bases in between. The CDR3 is CASSAALGQPQHV. The CDR3 DNA follows: TGTGCCAGCAGTGCCGCCTTGGGGCAGCCCCAGCATGTT.

This clonotype was detected ten times or more. This rearrangement joins TRBV6-1 to TRBJ2-5; 8 bases align to TRBD1. This CDR3 has 15 amino acids. Germline CDR1 is MNHNS and CDR2 is SASEGT. Trimming removed 2 bases from V and 4 bases from J; junction bases left unmatched: 6. The CDR3 region is CASSEFDRGGETQYF. The CDR3 DNA follows: TGTGCCAGCAGTGAATTTGACAGGGGAGGAGAGACCCAGTACTTC.

This clonotype was recorded many times. The rearrangement joins TRBV6-2 or TRBV6-3 to TRBJ2-3; D is unclear. The CDR3 has 13 residues. V lost 6 bases, J lost 2 bases, and 9 bases lay in between. Germline CDR1 and CDR2: MNHEY and SVGEGT. In DNA, the CDR3 is TGTGCCAGCAGCTCCGCCACCACAGATACGCAGTATTTT. Its protein is CASSSATTDTQYF.

The chain is built from TRBV5-1 and TRBJ2-4; D may be TRBD1 (5 bases). The CDR3 length is 16 residues. Germline V lookup: CDR1 SGHRS, CDR2 YFSETQ. V lost 0 bases, J lost 0 bases, and 10 bases lay in between. The CDR3 here is CASSLATGVAKNIQYF. DNA for the CDR3: TGCGCCAGCAGCTTGGCCACAGGAGTAGCCAAAAACATTCAGTACTTC. Together with reference TRBV5-1 and TRBJ2-4, the CDR3 gives the full variable domain: KAGVTQTPRYLIKTRGQQVTLSCSPISGHRSVSWYQQTPGQGLQFLFEYFSETQRNKGNFPGRFSGRQFSNSRSEMNVSTLELGDSALYLCASSLATGVAKNIQYFGAGTRLSVL.

This clonotype was recorded many times. This sequence joins TRBV20-1 and TRBJ1-5; no clear D gene. CDR1 is DFQATT, CDR2 SNEGSKA, per germline (reference sequence). Trimming removed 6 bases from V and 9 bases from J, with 18 bases in between. This CDR3 spans 13 amino acids. The CDR3 nucleotides are TGCAGTGCCGCGGCGGGCAGCTTGAGGCCCCAGCATTTT. It yields the protein CSAAAGSLRPQHF.

This clonotype appeared many times. This chain joins TRBV30 and TRBJ2-7; 9 bases are a match to TRBD1. This CDR3 has 13 residues. J gave up 6 bases and V 7 bases, and 10 bases lay outside the gene matches. Per the germline V gene, CDR1 is GTSNPN and CDR2 is SVGIG (reference sequence). This chain's CDR3 is CALGQGGLGEQYF. As DNA, the CDR3 is TGTGCCTTGGGACAGGGTGGGCTCGGCGAGCAGTACTTC.

The rearrangement uses TRBV29-1 and TRBJ1-1, with D unresolved. V lost 8 bases and J 1 base, leaving 14 bases between the germline ends. In germline, CDR1 is SQVTM, CDR2 ANQGSEA. This CDR3 comprises 13 residues. The CDR3 nucleotides are TGCAGCCTTCTTCTAGACAAGAACACTGAAGCTTTCTTT. Translation: CSLLLDKNTEAFF.

The sample holds many counts of this clonotype. The CDR3: CSARDWRRGGYTF. CDR3 coding DNA: TGCAGTGCTAGAGATTGGCGCAGGGGTGGCTACACCTTC. The chain carries TRBV20-1 and TRBJ1-2, with TRBD1 as a possible D gene (6 bases). Trimming left V 0 bases short and J 7 bases short, with 12 bases between. Germline V CDR1 and CDR2: DFQATT, SNEGSKA (reference sequence). The CDR3 runs to 13 residues.

This clonotype occurred many times. This chain links TRBV2 with TRBJ1-2; D uncertain. CDR1 and CDR2 (germline): SNHLY, FYNNEI. V was pared by 0 bases and J by 6 bases, with 8 bases between. This CDR3 is built from 13 residues. The CDR3 sequence is CASSEAPRDGYTF. CDR3 sequence (DNA): TGTGCCAGCAGTGAAGCGCCGCGCGATGGCTACACCTTC.

This clonotype was counted many times. This chain connects TRBV7-9 to TRBJ2-7; D is perhaps TRBD1 or TRBD2 (5 bases each). Germline CDR1 is SEHNR and CDR2 is FQNEAQ (reference sequence). The CDR3 sequence is 15 residues long. V was trimmed by 5 bases and J by 5 bases, leaving 19 bases between them. CDR3 in amino acids: CASSPWGSRSHEQYF. The CDR3 region has the DNA TGTGCCAGCAGCCCTTGGGGGTCCCGAAGCCACGAGCAGTACTTC.

This clonotype appeared many times. J is TRBJ2-7 and V is TRBV11-2, with no clear D. The CDR3 is 16 amino acids. The germline V gene has CDR1 SGHAT and CDR2 FQNNGV. V lost 5 bases and J 1 base, leaving 18 bases between the germline ends. Written as DNA, the CDR3 is TGTGCCAGCAGCCCCCTTGGTAGTGGTTTATCCTACGAGCAGTACTTC. It codes for CASSPLGSGLSYEQYF.

The chain has TRBV6-2 or TRBV6-3 and TRBJ2-7; D tentatively reads TRBD1 or TRBD2 (5 bases each). Germline assignment: CDR1 MNHEY and CDR2 SVGEGT. Trimming left V 5 bases short and J 7 bases short, with 18 bases between. The CDR3 sequence is 14 residues long. The DNA of the CDR3 is TGTGCCAGCAGTAAAGATCCCGGGGCCTCTGAGCAGTACTTC. Amino acid sequence: CASSKDPGASEQYF.

This clonotype was found a few times. The CDR3 reads CASRPGGNGELFF. CDR3 coding DNA: TGTGCCAGCAGGCCCGGAGGGAACGGGGAGCTGTTTTTT. The V call is TRBV6-1, the J call TRBJ2-2, with D tentatively TRBD2 (6 bases). Trimming cost V 6 bases and J 7 bases, with 12 bases left between them. CDR3 length: 13 residues. From germline, CDR1 is MNHNS and CDR2 SASEGT.